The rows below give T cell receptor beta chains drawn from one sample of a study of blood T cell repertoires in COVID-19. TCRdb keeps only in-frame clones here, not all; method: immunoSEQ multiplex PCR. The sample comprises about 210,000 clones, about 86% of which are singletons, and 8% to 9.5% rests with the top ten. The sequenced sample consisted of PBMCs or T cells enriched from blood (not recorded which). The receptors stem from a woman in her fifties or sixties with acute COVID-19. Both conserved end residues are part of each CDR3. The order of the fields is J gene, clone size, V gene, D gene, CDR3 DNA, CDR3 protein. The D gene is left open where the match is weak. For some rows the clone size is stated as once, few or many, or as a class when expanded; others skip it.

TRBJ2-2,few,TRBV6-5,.,TGTGCCAGCAGTTACTCGGTAGAGAAGAACACCGGGGAGCTGTTTTTT,CASSYSVEKNTGELFF
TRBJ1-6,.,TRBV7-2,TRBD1,TGTGCCAGCAGCCAACCCGCCGGGACAGGGAATTCACCCCTCCACTTT,CASSQPAGTGNSPLHF
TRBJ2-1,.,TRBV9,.,TGTGCCAGCAGCGGACGACAAACCGTCCTCAATGAGCAGTTCTTC,CASSGRQTVLNEQFF
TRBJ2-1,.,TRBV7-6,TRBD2,TGTGCCAGCAGCTTAATGCTAGCGGGGGGCGGGAATGAGCAGTTCTTC,CASSLMLAGGGNEQFF
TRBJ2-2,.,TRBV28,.,TGTGCCAGCAGTTTGGGGGGGGCGGGCACCGGGGAGCTGTTTTTT,CASSLGGAGTGELFF
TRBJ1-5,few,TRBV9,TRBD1,TGTGCCAGCAGCGGGACAGGGGGAGGGAATCAGCCCCAGCATTTT,CASSGTGGGNQPQHF
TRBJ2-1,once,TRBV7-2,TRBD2,TGTGCCAGCAGCCCCACTAGCGGGGGGGTGATTAGAAATGAGCAGTTCTTC,CASSPTSGGVIRNEQFF
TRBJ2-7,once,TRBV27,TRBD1,TGTGCCAGCAGTTTGTCCGGGACAGGTCCCTACGAGCAGTACTTC,CASSLSGTGPYEQYF
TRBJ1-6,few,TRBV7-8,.,TGTGCCAGCAGCTTAGCTCCCGGAGGTAATTCACCCCTCCACTTT,CASSLAPGGNSPLHF
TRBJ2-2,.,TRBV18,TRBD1,TGTGCCAGCTCACCGGGGACCGGGACAGGGACCACCGGGGAGCTGTTTTTT,CASSPGTGTGTTGELFF
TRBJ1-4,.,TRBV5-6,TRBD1,TGTGCCAGCAGCAGGGGGACAGTTAATGAAAAACTGTTTTTT,CASSRGTVNEKLFF
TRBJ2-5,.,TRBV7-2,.,TGTGCCAGCAGCTTAGATAAGGGGGTAGGGGGAGAGACCCAGTACTTC,CASSLDKGVGGETQYF
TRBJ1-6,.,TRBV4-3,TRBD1,TGCGCCAGCAGCCAAGACCTCTACGACAGGGGAAGTTCACCCCTCCACTTT,CASSQDLYDRGSSPLHF